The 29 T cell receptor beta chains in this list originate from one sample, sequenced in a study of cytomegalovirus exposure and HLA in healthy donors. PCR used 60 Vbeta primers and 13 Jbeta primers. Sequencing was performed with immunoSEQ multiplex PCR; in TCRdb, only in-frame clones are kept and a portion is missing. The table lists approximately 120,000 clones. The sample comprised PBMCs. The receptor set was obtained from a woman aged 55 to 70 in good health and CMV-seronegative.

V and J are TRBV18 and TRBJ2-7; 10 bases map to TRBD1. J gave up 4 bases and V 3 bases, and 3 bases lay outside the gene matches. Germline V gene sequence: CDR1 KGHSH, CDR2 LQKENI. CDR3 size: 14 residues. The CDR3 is CASSPTGGSYEQYF. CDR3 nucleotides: TGTGCCAGCTCACCGACAGGGGGCTCTTACGAGCAGTACTTC.

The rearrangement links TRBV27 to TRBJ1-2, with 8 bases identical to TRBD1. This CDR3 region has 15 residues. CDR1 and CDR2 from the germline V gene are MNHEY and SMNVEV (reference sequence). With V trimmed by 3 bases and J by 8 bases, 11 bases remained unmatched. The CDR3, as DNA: TGTGCCAGCAGTTTCAAGGAACAGGGGGTGGGGGGCTACACCTTC. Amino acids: CASSFKEQGVGGYTF.

The CDR3 protein is CASSQISTADRVGNQPQHF. For the CDR3, the DNA is TGCGCCAGCAGCCAAATTTCTACAGCAGACAGGGTGGGCAATCAGCCCCAGCATTTT. The chain uses TRBV4-1 and TRBJ1-5; 7 nucleotides match TRBD1. This CDR3 spans 19 amino acids. Germline CDR1 MGHRA, CDR2 YSYEKL. With V trimmed by 2 bases and J by 2 bases, 15 bases remained unmatched.

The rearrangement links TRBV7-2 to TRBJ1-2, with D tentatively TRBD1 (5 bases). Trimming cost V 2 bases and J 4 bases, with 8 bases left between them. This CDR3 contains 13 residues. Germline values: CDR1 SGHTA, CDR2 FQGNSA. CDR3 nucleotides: TGTGCCAGCAGCTTAAGGGGCAGCTATGGCTACACCTTC. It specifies CASSLRGSYGYTF.

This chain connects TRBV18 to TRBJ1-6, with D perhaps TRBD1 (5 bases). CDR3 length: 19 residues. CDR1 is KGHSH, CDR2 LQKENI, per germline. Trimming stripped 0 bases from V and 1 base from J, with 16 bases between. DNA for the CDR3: TGTGCCAGCTCACCACCGAGGCAGGGATCGGCTTCCTATAATTCACCCCTCCACTTT. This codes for CASSPPRQGSASYNSPLHF.

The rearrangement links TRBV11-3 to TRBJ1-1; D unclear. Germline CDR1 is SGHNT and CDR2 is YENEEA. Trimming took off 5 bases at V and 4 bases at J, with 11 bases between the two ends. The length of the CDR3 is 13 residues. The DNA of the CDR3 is TGTGCCAGCAGCGCCCAGGCGGGCACTGAAGCTTTCTTT. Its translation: CASSAQAGTEAFF. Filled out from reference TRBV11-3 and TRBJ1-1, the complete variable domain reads EAGVVQSPRYKIIEKKQPVAFWCNPISGHNTLYWYLQNLGQGPELLIRYENEEAVDDSQLPKDRFSAERLKGVDSTLKIQPAELGDSAVYLCASSAQAGTEAFFGQGTRLTVV.

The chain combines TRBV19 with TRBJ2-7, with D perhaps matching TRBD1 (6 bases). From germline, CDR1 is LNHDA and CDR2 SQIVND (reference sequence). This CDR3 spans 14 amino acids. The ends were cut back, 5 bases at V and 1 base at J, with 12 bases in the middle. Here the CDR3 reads CASSAGGQSYEQYF. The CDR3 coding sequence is TGTGCCAGTAGTGCCGGTGGACAGTCCTACGAGCAGTACTTC.

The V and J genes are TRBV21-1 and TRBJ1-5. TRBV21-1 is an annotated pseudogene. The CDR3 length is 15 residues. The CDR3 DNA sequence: TGTGCCAGCAGTAACTATCGCGGGGGCAATCAGCCCCAGCATTTT. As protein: CASSNYRGGNQPQHF.

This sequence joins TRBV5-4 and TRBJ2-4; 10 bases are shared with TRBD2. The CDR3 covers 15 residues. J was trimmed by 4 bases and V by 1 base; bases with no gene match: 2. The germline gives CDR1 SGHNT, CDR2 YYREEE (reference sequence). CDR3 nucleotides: TGTGCCAGCAGCTTGCAACTAGCGGGAAAAAACATTCAGTACTTC. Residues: CASSLQLAGKNIQYF.

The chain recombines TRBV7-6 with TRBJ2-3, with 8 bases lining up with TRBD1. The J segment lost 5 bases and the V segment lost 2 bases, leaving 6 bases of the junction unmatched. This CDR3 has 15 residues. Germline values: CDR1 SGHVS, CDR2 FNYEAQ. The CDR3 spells CASSLRVTGGDTQYF. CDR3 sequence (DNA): TGTGCCAGCAGCTTAAGGGTTACAGGGGGAGATACGCAGTATTTT.

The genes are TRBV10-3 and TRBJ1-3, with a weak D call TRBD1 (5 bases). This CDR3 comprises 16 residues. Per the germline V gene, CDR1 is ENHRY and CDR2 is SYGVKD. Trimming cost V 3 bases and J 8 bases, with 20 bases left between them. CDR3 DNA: TGTGCCATCAGTGATCCCCGGGGGGGGGTAGTCGACACCATATATTTT. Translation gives CAISDPRGGVVDTIYF.

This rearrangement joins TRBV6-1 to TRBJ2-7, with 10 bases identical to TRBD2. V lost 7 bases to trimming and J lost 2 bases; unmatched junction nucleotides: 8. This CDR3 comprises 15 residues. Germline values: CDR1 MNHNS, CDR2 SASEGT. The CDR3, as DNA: TGTGCCAGCAAGACTAGCGGGCTTTACGCCTACGAGCAGTACTTC. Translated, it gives CASKTSGLYAYEQYF.

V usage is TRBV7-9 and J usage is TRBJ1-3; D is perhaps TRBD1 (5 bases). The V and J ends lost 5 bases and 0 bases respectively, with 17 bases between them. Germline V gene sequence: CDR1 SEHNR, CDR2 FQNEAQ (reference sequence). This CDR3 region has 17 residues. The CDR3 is CASSPGPGTDSGNTIYF. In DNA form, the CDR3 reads TGTGCCAGCAGCCCCGGCCCGGGGACTGACTCTGGAAACACCATATATTTT.

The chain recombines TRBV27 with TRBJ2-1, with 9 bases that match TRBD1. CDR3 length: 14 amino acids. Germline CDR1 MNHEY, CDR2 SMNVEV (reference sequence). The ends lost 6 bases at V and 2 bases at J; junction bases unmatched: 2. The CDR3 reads CASRTGGPYNEQFF. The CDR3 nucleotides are TGTGCCAGCAGAACAGGGGGCCCCTACAATGAGCAGTTCTTC.

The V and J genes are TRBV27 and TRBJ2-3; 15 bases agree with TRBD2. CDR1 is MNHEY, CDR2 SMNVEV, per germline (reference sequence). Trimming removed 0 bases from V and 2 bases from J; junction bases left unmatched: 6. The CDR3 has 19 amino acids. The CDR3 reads CASSLSLGLAGGITDTQYF. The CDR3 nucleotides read TGTGCCAGCAGTTTATCCCTCGGACTAGCGGGGGGGATCACAGATACGCAGTATTTT.

CDR3 nucleotide sequence: TGTGCCAGCAGCTTAGATCATTGGGGACTAGCCCCGACAGATACGCAGTATTTT. Protein: CASSLDHWGLAPTDTQYF. V gene TRBV11-2 combines with J gene TRBJ2-3; 9 bases match TRBD2. Trimming at V came to 0 bases and at J to 3 bases, leaving 10 bases not matched to a gene. This CDR3 spans 18 amino acids. Germline V gene data show CDR1 as SGHAT and CDR2 as FQNNGV.

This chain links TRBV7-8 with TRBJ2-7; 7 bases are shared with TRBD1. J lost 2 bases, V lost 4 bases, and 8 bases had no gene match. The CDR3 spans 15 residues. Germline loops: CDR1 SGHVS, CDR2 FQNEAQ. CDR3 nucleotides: TGTGCCAGCAGCTGGCTAAGGGGACAGACCTACGAGCAGTACTTC. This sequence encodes CASSWLRGQTYEQYF.

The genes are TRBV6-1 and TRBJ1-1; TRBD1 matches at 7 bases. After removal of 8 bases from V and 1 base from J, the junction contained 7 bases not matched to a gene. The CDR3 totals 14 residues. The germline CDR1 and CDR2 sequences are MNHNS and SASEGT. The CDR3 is CASGERTGNTEAFF. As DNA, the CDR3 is TGTGCCAGCGGGGAGAGGACAGGGAACACTGAAGCTTTCTTT.

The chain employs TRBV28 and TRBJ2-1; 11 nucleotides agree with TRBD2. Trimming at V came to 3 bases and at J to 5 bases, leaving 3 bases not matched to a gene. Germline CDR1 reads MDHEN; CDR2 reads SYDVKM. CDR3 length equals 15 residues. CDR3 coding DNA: TGTGCCAGCAGTTTGACGACTAGCGGGAACAATGAGCAGTTCTTC. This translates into CASSLTTSGNNEQFF.

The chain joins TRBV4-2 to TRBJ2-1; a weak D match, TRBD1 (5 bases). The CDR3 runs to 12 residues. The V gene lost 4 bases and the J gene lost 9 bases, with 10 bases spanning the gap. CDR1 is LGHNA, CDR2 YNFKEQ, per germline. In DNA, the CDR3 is TGTGCCAGCAGCCTTGAGACAGCTGAGCAGTTCTTC. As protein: CASSLETAEQFF.

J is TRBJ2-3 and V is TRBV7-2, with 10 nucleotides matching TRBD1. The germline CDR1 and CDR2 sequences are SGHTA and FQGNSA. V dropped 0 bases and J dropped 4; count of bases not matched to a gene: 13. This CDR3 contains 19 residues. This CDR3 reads CASSLAGIIRQGASDTQYF. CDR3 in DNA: TGTGCCAGCAGCTTAGCGGGAATTATAAGACAGGGGGCCTCAGATACGCAGTATTTT.

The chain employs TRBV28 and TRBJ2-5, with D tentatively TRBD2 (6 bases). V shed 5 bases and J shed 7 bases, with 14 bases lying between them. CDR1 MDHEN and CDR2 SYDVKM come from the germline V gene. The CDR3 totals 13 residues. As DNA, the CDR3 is TGTGCCAGCAGTGGGGGGAGTTTGTCGACCCAGTACTTC. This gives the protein CASSGGSLSTQYF.

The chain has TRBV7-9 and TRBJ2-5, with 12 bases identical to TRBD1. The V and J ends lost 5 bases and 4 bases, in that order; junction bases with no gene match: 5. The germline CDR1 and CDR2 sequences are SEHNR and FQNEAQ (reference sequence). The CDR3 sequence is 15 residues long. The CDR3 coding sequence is TGTGCCAGCAGCACCGGGACAGGGGGCCCAGAGACCCAGTACTTC. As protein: CASSTGTGGPETQYF.

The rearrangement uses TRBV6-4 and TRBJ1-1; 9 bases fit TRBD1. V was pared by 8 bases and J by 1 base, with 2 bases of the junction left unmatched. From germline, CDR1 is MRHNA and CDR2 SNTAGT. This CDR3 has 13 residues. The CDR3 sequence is CASRDRANTEAFF. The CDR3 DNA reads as TGTGCCAGCCGGGACAGGGCGAACACTGAAGCTTTCTTT.

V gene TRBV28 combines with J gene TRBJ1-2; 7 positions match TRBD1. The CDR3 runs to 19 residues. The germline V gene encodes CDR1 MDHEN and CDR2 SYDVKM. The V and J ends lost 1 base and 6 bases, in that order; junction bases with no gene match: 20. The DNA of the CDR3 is TGTGCCAGCAGTTTATTATTTTTGGTGGGTCGGACAGGAATTAATGGCTACACCTTC. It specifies CASSLLFLVGRTGINGYTF.

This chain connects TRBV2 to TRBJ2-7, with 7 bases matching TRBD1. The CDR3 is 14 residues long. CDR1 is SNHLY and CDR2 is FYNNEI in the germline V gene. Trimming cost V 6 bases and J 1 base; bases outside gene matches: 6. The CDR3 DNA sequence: TGTGCCAGCAGGACAGGGTACGGATCCTACGAGCAGTACTTC. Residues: CASRTGYGSYEQYF.

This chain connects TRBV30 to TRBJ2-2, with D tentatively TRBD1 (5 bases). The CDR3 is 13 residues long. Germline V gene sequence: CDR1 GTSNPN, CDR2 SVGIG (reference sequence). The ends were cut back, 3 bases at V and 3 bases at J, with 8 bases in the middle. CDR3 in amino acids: CAWRQGHTGELFF. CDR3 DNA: TGTGCCTGGAGGCAGGGTCACACCGGGGAGCTGTTTTTT.

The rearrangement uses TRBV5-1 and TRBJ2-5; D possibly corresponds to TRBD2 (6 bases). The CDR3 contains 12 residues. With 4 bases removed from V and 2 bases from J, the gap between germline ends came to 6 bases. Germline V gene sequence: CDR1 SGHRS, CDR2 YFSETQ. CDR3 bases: TGCGCCAGCAGCGCGGGACAAGAGACCCAGTACTTC. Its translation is CASSAGQETQYF.

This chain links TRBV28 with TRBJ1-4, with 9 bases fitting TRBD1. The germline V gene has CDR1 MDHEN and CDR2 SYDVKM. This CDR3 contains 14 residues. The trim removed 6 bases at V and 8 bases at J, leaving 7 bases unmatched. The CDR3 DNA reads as TGTGCCAGCAGGTTACAGGGGGCGCGGGAAAAACTGTTTTTT. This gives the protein CASRLQGAREKLFF. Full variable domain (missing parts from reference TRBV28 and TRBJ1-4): DVKVTQSSRYLVKRTGEKVFLECVQDMDHENMFWYRQDPGLGLRLIYFSYDVKMKEKGDIPEGYSVSREKKERFSLILESASTNQTSMYLCASRLQGAREKLFFGSGTQLSVL.